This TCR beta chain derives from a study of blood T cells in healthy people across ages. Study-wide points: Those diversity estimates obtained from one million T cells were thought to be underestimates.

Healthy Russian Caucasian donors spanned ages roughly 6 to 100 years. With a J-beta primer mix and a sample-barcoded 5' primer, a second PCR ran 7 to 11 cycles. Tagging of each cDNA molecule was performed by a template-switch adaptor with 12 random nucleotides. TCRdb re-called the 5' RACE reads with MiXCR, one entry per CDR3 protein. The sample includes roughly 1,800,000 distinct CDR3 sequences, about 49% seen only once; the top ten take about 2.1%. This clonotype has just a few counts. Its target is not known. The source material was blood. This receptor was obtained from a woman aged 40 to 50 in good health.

The CDR3 coding sequence is TGCAGCGTTGAGGCCACTTCCCCAGATACGCAGTATTTT. Protein product: CSVEATSPDTQYF. The chain couples TRBV29-1 to TRBJ2-3, with D hard to call. V dropped 3 bases and J dropped 4 bases, with 11 bases sitting between them. The CDR3 length is 13 residues. Germline V CDR1 and CDR2: SQVTM, ANQGSEA.